Described below is a single T cell receptor beta chain sequence and its context. What it recognizes is unknown. Using its own MiXCR run on the reads, TCRdb lists one record per CDR3 protein. Seen here are 550,000 to 700,000 distinct CDR3 sequences, approximately 40% observed once, and the top ten hold more than 40%. These data originate in a study of T cell repertoires in cytomegalovirus infection. Study conclusions and caveats: HLA-C-restricted CMV clonotypes gave the most frequent clonotype in two of eight donors.

The CDR3 runs to 14 residues. CDR1 and CDR2 (germline): WSHSY, SAAADI. V was shortened by 3 bases and J by 0 bases, with 8 bases between the two germline ends. This specimen was cultured PBMCs, taken from culture after CMV antigen stimulation. This chain uses TRBV10-2 with TRBJ2-5; tentatively, D is TRBD1 (6 bases). The sequence was obtained from a human donor in good health (CMV status not recorded). Some clones in this sample may be carry-over from other donors' samples. CDR3 protein: CASSEGQYQETQYF. The CDR3 bases are TGCGCCAGCAGTGAAGGACAGTACCAAGAGACCCAGTACTTC.